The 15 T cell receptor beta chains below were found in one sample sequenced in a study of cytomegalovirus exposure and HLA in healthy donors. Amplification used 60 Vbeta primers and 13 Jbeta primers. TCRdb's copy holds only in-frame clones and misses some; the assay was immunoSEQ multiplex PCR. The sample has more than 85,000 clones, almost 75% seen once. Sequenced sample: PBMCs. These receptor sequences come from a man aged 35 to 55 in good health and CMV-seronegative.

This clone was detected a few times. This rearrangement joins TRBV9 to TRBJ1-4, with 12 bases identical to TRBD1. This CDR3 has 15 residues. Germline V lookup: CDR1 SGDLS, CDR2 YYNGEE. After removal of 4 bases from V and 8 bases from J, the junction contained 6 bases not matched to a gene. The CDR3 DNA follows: TGTGCCAGCAGCCTTGCCGGGACAGGGGGCGAAAAACTGTTTTTT. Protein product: CASSLAGTGGEKLFF.

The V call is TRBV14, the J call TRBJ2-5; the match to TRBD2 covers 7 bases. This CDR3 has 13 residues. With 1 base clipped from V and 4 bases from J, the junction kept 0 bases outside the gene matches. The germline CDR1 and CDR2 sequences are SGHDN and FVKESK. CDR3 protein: CASSQAGGETQYF. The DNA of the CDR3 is TGTGCCAGCAGCCAAGCGGGGGGAGAGACCCAGTACTTC.

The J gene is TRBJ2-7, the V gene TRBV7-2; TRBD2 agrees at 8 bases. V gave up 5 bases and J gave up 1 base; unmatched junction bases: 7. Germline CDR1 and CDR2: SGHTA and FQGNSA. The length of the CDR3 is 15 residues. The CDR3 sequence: CASSQVAGSSYEQYF. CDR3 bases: TGTGCCAGCAGCCAAGTAGCGGGGTCGTCCTACGAGCAGTACTTC. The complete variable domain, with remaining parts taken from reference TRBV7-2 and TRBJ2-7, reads GAGVSQSPSNKVTEKGKDVELRCDPISGHTALYWYRQSLGQGLEFLIYFQGNSAPDKSGLPSDRFSAERTGGSVSTLTIQRTQQEDSAVYLCASSQVAGSSYEQYFGPGTRLTVT.

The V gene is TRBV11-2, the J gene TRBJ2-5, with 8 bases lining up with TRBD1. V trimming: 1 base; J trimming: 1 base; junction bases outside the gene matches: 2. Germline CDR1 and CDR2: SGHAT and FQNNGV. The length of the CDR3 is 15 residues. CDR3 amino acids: CASSLGDRTQETQYF. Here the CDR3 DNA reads TGTGCCAGCAGCTTAGGGGACAGGACCCAAGAGACCCAGTACTTC.

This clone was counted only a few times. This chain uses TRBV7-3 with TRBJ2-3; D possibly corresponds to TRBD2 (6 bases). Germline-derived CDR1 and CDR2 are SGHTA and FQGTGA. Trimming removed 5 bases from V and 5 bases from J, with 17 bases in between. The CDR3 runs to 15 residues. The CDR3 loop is CASSPLGGRGDTQYF. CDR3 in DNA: TGTGCCAGCAGCCCCTTGGGGGGAAGGGGAGATACGCAGTATTTT.

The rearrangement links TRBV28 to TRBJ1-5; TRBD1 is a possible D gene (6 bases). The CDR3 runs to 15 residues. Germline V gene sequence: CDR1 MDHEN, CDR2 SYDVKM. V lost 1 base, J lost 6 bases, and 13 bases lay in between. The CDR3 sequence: CASSLYSGAVQPQHF. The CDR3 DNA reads TGTGCCAGCAGTTTATACTCAGGGGCGGTTCAGCCCCAGCATTTT.

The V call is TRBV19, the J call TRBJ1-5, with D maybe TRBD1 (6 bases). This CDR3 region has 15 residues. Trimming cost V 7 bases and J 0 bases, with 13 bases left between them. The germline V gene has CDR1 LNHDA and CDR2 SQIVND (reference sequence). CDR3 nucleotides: TGTGCCAGTATCGAGACAGGATATAGCAATCAGCCCCAGCATTTT. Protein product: CASIETGYSNQPQHF.

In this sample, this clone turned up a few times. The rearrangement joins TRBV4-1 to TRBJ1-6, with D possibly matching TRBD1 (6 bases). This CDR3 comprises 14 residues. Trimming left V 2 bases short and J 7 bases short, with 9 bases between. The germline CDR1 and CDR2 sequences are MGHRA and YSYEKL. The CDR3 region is CASSQQGSNSPLHF. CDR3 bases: TGCGCCAGCAGCCAACAGGGGTCAAATTCACCCCTCCACTTT.

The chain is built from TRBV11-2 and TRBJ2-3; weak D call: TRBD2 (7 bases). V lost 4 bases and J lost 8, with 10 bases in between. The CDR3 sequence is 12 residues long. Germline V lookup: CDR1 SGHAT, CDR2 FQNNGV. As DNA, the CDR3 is TGTGCCAGCAGCTGGGGGGGCGGTACGCAGTATTTT. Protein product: CASSWGGGTQYF.

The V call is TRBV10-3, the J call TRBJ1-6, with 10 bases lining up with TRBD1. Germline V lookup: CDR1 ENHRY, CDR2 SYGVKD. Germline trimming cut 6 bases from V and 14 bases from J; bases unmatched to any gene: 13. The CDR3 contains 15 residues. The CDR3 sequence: CAIRGGQGPFWSLHF. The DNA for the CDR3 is TGTGCCATCAGGGGGGGACAGGGGCCTTTTTGGTCCCTCCACTTT.

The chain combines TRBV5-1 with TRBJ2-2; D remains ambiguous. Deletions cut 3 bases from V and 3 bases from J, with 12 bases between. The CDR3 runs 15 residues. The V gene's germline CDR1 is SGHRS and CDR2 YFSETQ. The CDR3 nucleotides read TGCGCCAGCAGCTCACGTAAGCAAGACACCGGGGAGCTGTTTTTT. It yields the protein CASSSRKQDTGELFF.

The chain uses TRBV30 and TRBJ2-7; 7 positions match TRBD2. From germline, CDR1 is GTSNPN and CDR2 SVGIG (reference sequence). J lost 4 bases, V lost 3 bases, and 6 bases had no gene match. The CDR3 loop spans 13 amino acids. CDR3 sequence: CAWSKGLPYEQYF. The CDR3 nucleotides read TGTGCCTGGAGCAAGGGACTACCTTACGAGCAGTACTTC.

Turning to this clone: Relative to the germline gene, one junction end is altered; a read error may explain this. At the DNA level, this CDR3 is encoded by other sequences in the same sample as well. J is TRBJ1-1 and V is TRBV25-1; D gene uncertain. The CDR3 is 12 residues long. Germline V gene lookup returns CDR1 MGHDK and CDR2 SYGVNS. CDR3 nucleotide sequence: TGTGCCAGCAGTGCCGATAGTATTGAAGCTTTCTTC. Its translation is CASSADSIEAFF.

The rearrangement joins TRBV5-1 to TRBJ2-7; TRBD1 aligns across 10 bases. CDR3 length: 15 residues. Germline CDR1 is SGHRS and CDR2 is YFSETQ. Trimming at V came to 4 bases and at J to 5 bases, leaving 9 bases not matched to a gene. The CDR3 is CASSKKGQGIDEQYF. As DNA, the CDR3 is TGCGCCAGCAGCAAGAAGGGACAGGGGATCGACGAGCAGTACTTC.

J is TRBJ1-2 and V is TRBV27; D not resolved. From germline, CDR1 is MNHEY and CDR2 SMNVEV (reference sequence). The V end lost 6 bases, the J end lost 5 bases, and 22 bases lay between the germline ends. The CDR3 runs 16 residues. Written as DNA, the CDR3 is TGTGCCAGCAGCCGAAAACCGGCGGGGTTCGAGTATGGCTACACCTTC. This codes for CASSRKPAGFEYGYTF.